This T cell receptor (beta chain) was documented in a study of OX40 agonist ivuxolimab in advanced cancers. Using immunoSEQ multiplex PCR, the repertoire was profiled, and TCRdb retains in-frame clones only, with some absent. The sample has 85,000 to 100,000 clones; roughly 93% are singletons. Deletions cut 3 bases from V and 5 bases from J, with 12 bases between. Looked up from germline, CDR1 is MNHEY and CDR2 is SMNVEV (reference sequence). There are 14 residues in the CDR3. The input for sequencing was CD4+ or CD8+ T cells sorted from blood, taken in a trial of the OX40 agonist ivuxolimab. The TCR originated in an adult with an advanced solid tumor such as melanoma, head and neck, liver or kidney cancer. The J gene is TRBJ2-3, the V gene TRBV27; weak D call: TRBD2 (5 bases). The CDR3: CASSFRAVRDTQYF. DNA of the CDR3: TGTGCCAGCAGTTTTAGAGCGGTTCGAGATACGCAGTATTTT.